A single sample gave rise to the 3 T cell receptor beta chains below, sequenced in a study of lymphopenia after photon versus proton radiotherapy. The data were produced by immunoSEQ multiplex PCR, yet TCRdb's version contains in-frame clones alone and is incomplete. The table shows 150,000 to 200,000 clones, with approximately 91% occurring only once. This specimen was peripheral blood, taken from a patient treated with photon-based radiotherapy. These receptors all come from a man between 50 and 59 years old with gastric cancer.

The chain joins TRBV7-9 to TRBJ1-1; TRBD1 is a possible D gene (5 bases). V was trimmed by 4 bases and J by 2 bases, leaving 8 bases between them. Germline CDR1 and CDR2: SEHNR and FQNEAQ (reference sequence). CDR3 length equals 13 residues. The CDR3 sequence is CASSSQGNTEAFF. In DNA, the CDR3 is TGTGCCAGCAGCTCCCAGGGAAACACTGAAGCTTTCTTT.

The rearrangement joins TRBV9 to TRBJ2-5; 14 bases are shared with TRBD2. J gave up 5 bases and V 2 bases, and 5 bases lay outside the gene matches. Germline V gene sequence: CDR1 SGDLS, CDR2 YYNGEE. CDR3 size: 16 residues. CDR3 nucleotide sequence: TGTGCCAGCAGCGTTATCGGACTAGCGGGAGGCGAGACCCAGTACTTC. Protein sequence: CASSVIGLAGGETQYF.

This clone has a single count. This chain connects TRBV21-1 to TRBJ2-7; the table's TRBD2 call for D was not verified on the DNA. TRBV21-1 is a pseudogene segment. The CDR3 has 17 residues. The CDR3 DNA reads TGTGCCAGCAGCAAAGGTCACGCTAGCGGGAGCCCCTACGAGCAGTACTTC. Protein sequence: CASSKGHASGSPYEQYF.